Presented here are 23 T cell receptor beta chains from one specimen sequenced in a study of shared clonotypes between healthy human individuals. Sequencing was performed with immunoSEQ multiplex PCR; in TCRdb, only in-frame clones are kept and a portion is missing. The sample consists of millions of clones, 93% of them appearing once. The specimen was naive CD4+ T cells from PBMCs. Subset in this sample: CD45RA+ positively selected. The receptors shown here come from a man aged 18 to 35 in good health. Some clones in this sample may be carry-over from other donors' samples.

The chain employs TRBV7-8 and TRBJ1-5, with D unresolved. CDR1 and CDR2 from the germline V gene are SGHVS and FQNEAQ. The CDR3 has 13 residues. Trimming shortened V by 5 bases and J by 3 bases, and 8 bases separated the two germline ends. CDR3 DNA: TGTGCCAGCAGCCGCTCGGTCAATCAGCCCCAGCATTTT. It specifies CASSRSVNQPQHF.

In DNA form, the CDR3 reads TGCGCCAGCAATTGGGGTGAATTCTCCTACAATGAGCAGTTCTTC. As protein: CASNWGEFSYNEQFF. The gene calls are TRBV5-1 and TRBJ2-1; no clear D gene. Trimming shortened V by 6 bases and J by 0 bases, and 13 bases separated the two germline ends. Germline assignment: CDR1 SGHRS and CDR2 YFSETQ. This CDR3 contains 15 residues.

The chain links TRBV6-6 to TRBJ2-2; D gene unclear. The germline gives CDR1 MNHNY, CDR2 SVGAGI (reference sequence). CDR3 length: 12 amino acids. Trimming left V 5 bases short and J 6 bases short, with 7 bases between. The DNA for the CDR3 is TGTGCCAGCAGTCTGGGTGCCGGGGAGCTGTTTTTT. This codes for CASSLGAGELFF.

This chain uses TRBV9 with TRBJ2-2, with D perhaps given as TRBD1 or TRBD2 (5 bases each). V lost 1 base and J 4 bases, leaving 8 bases between the germline ends. Germline V gene sequence: CDR1 SGDLS, CDR2 YYNGEE. The CDR3 is 14 amino acids. The CDR3 nucleotides read TGTGCCAGCAGCGTAATTGGGGGCACCGGGGAGCTGTTTTTT. This sequence encodes CASSVIGGTGELFF. Drawing the rest from reference TRBV9 and TRBJ2-2, the complete variable domain is DSGVTQTPKHLITATGQRVTLRCSPRSGDLSVYWYQQSLDQGLQFLIQYYNGEERAKGNILERFSAQQFPDLHSELNLSSLELGDSALYFCASSVIGGTGELFFGEGSRLTVL.

This chain connects TRBV5-1 to TRBJ1-1; D gene ambiguous. Germline CDR1 SGHRS, CDR2 YFSETQ. Trimming took 9 bases from V and 1 from J, leaving 16 bases between them. The CDR3 contains 14 residues. As DNA, the CDR3 is TGCGCCACCAAATCGGAAGGTCGGAACACTGAAGCTTTCTTT. Amino acids: CATKSEGRNTEAFF.

This chain connects TRBV29-1 to TRBJ2-5; D possibly matches TRBD1 or TRBD2 (6 bases each). Germline V gene data show CDR1 as SQVTM and CDR2 as ANQGSEA. The CDR3 is made up of 13 amino acids. V lost 4 bases and J lost 7, with 16 bases in between. CDR3 sequence reads: CSVGAGTTGTQYF. For the CDR3, the DNA is TGCAGCGTTGGGGCGGGGACGACAGGGACCCAGTACTTC.

The CDR3 coding sequence is TGTGCCAGCAGTTACACCACAGGGGGCGCAGAGACCCAGTACTTC. This codes for CASSYTTGGAETQYF. This rearrangement joins TRBV6-6 to TRBJ2-5; 9 positions agree with TRBD1. Germline V gene sequence: CDR1 MNHNY, CDR2 SVGAGI (reference sequence). The V segment lost 2 bases and the J segment 4 bases; nucleotides outside the gene matches: 5. The CDR3 covers 15 residues.

The V and J genes are TRBV7-9 and TRBJ2-2; TRBD1 aligns across 9 bases. The germline V gene encodes CDR1 SEHNR and CDR2 FQNEAQ (reference sequence). Trimming removed 4 bases from V and 3 bases from J; junction bases left unmatched: 12. The CDR3 is 18 residues long. The CDR3 DNA reads as TGTGCCAGCAGCTCAATGCGGGGGACAGGGAGTGACACCGGGGAGCTGTTTTTT. Its translation: CASSSMRGTGSDTGELFF.

In nucleotides, the CDR3 is TGTGCCAGCAGTTTAGACAGGGGAGCGAACACTGAAGCTTTCTTT. Translating it yields CASSLDRGANTEAFF. The chain uses TRBV28 and TRBJ1-1, with 8 positions matching TRBD1. With V trimmed by 2 bases and J by 1 base, 3 bases remained unmatched. Germline V gene lookup returns CDR1 MDHEN and CDR2 SYDVKM. The CDR3 consists of 15 residues.

The chain carries TRBV19 and TRBJ2-4, with 8 bases fitting TRBD1. The CDR3 loop spans 14 amino acids. Germline V gene lookup returns CDR1 LNHDA and CDR2 SQIVND (reference sequence). V dropped 5 bases and J dropped 5; count of bases not matched to a gene: 5. CDR3 DNA sequence: TGTGCCAGTAGTGGGTGGGGACAGGAAAACATTCAGTACTTC. Encoded protein: CASSGWGQENIQYF.

CDR3 DNA: TGCAGCGTTGAGGACGGAAATCAGCCCCAGCATTTT. This translates into CSVEDGNQPQHF. The chain links TRBV29-1 to TRBJ1-5; D not certain. V gave up 3 bases and J gave up 4 bases, with 7 bases separating them. Germline CDR1 reads SQVTM; CDR2 reads ANQGSEA. The CDR3 is 12 amino acids.

The V and J genes are TRBV5-1 and TRBJ2-7; 8 positions match TRBD1. Germline V CDR1 and CDR2: SGHRS, YFSETQ. This CDR3 contains 13 residues. With V trimmed by 9 bases and J by 6 bases, 11 bases remained unmatched. In DNA, the CDR3 is TGCGCCACCTCCCAGGGGGCAGGTTTCGAGCAGTACTTC. Residues: CATSQGAGFEQYF.

The CDR3: CASSLVWTGGGEQYF. As DNA, the CDR3 is TGTGCCAGCAGCCTGGTGTGGACAGGGGGCGGCGAGCAGTACTTC. The V gene is TRBV5-8, the J gene TRBJ2-7; 11 bases align to TRBD1. Germline assignment: CDR1 SGHTS and CDR2 YDEGEE. CDR3 size: 15 residues. The J segment lost 6 bases and the V segment lost 4 bases, leaving 9 bases of the junction unmatched.

The V and J genes are TRBV6-1 and TRBJ1-2; a possible D gene is TRBD1 (5 bases). The CDR3 has 13 amino acids. The germline V gene encodes CDR1 MNHNS and CDR2 SASEGT. With 5 bases removed from V and 6 bases from J, the gap between germline ends came to 13 bases. DNA of the CDR3: TGTGCCAGCAGTTGGTCTCAGGGAGATGGCTACACCTTC. It yields the protein CASSWSQGDGYTF.

This rearrangement joins TRBV27 to TRBJ2-3, with unresolved D. V lost 6 bases and J lost 1, with 20 bases in between. This CDR3 region has 17 residues. Germline CDR1 MNHEY, CDR2 SMNVEV (reference sequence). The CDR3 loop reads CASSNMKRSLRTDTQYF. CDR3 in DNA: TGTGCCAGCAGCAATATGAAAAGGAGCCTCCGCACAGATACGCAGTATTTT.

J is TRBJ2-1 and V is TRBV4-1; D is unclear. The CDR3 is made up of 15 amino acids. The germline V gene has CDR1 MGHRA and CDR2 YSYEKL. Trimming shortened V by 6 bases and J by 6 bases, and 18 bases separated the two germline ends. CDR3 coding DNA: TGCGCCAGCAGATTCGGTGGTGCAAGGAGCAATGAGCAGTTCTTC. Its translation is CASRFGGARSNEQFF.

The genes are TRBV27 and TRBJ2-7, with 14 bases identical to TRBD2. There are 13 residues in the CDR3. CDR1 and CDR2 (germline): MNHEY, SMNVEV (reference sequence). With V trimmed by 8 bases and J by 3 bases, 0 bases remained unmatched. The CDR3 nucleotides are TGTGCCAGCGGACTAGCGGGAGGCTACGAGCAGTACTTC. It codes for CASGLAGGYEQYF.

This clone appeared a single time. The rearrangement joins TRBV4-2 to TRBJ2-3; 12 bases map to TRBD2. Germline assignment: CDR1 LGHNA and CDR2 YNFKEQ. The trim removed 3 bases at V and 2 bases at J, leaving 6 bases unmatched. The CDR3 runs 17 residues. Here the CDR3 DNA reads TGTGCCAGCAGCCAGGGGGGACTAGCGGGCCCCACAGATACGCAGTATTTT. Protein sequence: CASSQGGLAGPTDTQYF.

The chain couples TRBV7-3 to TRBJ2-3; D uncertain. Trimming removed 5 bases from V and 1 base from J, with 7 bases in between. The CDR3 has 13 residues. Germline loops: CDR1 SGHTA, CDR2 FQGTGA. Here the CDR3 DNA reads TGTGCCAGCAGCGTCGAAGGCACAGATACGCAGTATTTT. Translating it yields CASSVEGTDTQYF.

The chain joins TRBV10-3 to TRBJ2-3, with D unresolved. The CDR3 contains 13 residues. V was pared by 3 bases and J by 4 bases, with 8 bases between. CDR1 ENHRY and CDR2 SYGVKD come from the germline V gene. In DNA, the CDR3 is TGTGCCATCAGTGATGCAGCCGCAGATACGCAGTATTTT. Translation gives CAISDAAADTQYF.

The CDR3 protein is CASSAPPGQGHGYTF. The CDR3 DNA sequence: TGTGCCAGCAGTGCGCCCCCCGGACAGGGGCATGGCTACACCTTC. The V and J genes are TRBV2 and TRBJ1-2; 9 positions match TRBD1. The CDR3 spans 15 residues. Germline CDR1 SNHLY, CDR2 FYNNEI. After removal of 4 bases from V and 6 bases from J, the junction contained 9 bases not matched to a gene.

The chain uses TRBV27 and TRBJ2-5, with 9 bases fitting TRBD2. The end of the DNA is better explained by TRBJ2-7, so the J call may be wrong. The CDR3 length is 14 residues. Germline V gene sequence: CDR1 MNHEY, CDR2 SMNVEV (reference sequence). The CDR3 DNA follows: TGTGCCAGCAGTTTATCTAGCGGGAGTGGCGAGCAGTACTTC. Amino acid sequence: CASSLSSGSGEQYF.

The J gene is TRBJ1-5, the V gene TRBV28, with D perhaps matching TRBD1 (6 bases). The CDR3 length is 12 residues. CDR1 and CDR2 (germline): MDHEN, SYDVKM. The ends were cut back, 7 bases at V and 5 bases at J, with 9 bases in the middle. CDR3 DNA sequence: TGTGCCAGCACAGGGGAGGATCAGCCCCAGCATTTT. Translation gives CASTGEDQPQHF.